This T cell receptor (beta chain) was sequenced in a study of blood T cells in healthy people across ages. This clonotype appeared a few times. Germline V gene sequence: CDR1 SQVTM, CDR2 ANQGSEA. V dropped 0 bases and J dropped 4 bases, with 12 bases sitting between them. The CDR3 spans 14 residues. Combining a sample-barcoded 5' primer with a J-beta primer mix, a second PCR ran for about 7 to 12 cycles. Each CDR3 protein gets one entry after TCRdb re-called the 5' RACE reads with MiXCR. The table lists over 1.5 million distinct CDR3 sequences, 40% to 55% of them singletons, with approximately 2.1% in the top ten.

This rearrangement joins TRBV29-1 to TRBJ2-5; a possible D gene is TRBD2 (6 bases). Sequenced material: blood. The source is a middle-aged woman in good health. The CDR3 nucleotides are TGCAGCGTTGAAGATCGGGGGTGGGCAGAGACCCAGTACTTC. This codes for CSVEDRGWAETQYF.